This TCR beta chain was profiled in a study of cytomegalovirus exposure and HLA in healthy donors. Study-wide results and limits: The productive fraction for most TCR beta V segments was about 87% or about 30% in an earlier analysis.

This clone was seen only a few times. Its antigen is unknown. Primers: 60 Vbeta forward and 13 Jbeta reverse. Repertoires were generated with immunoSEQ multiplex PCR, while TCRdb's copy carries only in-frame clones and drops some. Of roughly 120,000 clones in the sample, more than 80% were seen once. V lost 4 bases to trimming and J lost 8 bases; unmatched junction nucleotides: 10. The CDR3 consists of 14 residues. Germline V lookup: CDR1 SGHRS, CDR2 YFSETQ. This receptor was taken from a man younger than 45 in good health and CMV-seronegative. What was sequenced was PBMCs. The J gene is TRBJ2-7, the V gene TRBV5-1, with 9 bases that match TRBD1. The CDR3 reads CASSPLTQGAKQYF. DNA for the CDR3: TGCGCCAGCAGCCCGCTGACACAGGGGGCGAAGCAGTACTTC.